This is a list of T cell receptor beta chains from one sample in a study of naive CD8 T cells in extremely preterm neonates. Sequencing used immunoSEQ multiplex PCR; TCRdb keeps in-frame clones, though not all of them. The sample yields approximately 8,000 clones, 95% to 98% seen once. Sequenced: naive CD8+ T cells from blood. The receptors come from a human donor in good health. The CDR3 runs from the conserved cysteine through the conserved F or W. The D gene is left open where the match is weak. Size is omitted from some rows. Given values are once, few, many or a class for expanded clones.

CDR3 length	V gene	J gene	clone size	D gene	CDR3 DNA	CDR3 protein
16	TRBV29-1	TRBJ2-5	-	TRBD1	TGCAGCCTAAAAGCAGGGGGACCCCTGGGTCAAGAGACCCAGTACTTC	CSLKAGGPLGQETQYF
16	TRBV30	TRBJ1-1	-	-	TGTGCCTGGAGTGTAGGTTCGCAGGGAATGAACACTGAAGCTTTCTTT	CAWSVGSQGMNTEAFF
11	TRBV11-2	TRBJ2-3	-	-	TGTGCCAGTTCTAGCACAGATACGCAGTATTTT	CASSSTDTQYF
13	TRBV2	TRBJ2-7	-	-	TGTGCCAGCAGTGGGGGCCGCATCGTCGAGCAGTACTTC	CASSGGRIVEQYF
17	TRBV11-2	TRBJ2-2	-	-	TGTGCCAGCAGCTTAGTCCGGGCAGGGGGGCTCGATAGGGAGCTGTTTTTT	CASSLVRAGGLDRELFF
15	TRBV13	TRBJ1-2	-	-	TGTGCCAGCAGCGAAAAGAGATCTATCGGCTATGGCTACACCTTC	CASSEKRSIGYGYTF
16	TRBV9	TRBJ2-1	-	-	TGTGCCAGCAGCAAAGCGACAGGTCTCTTAGTGGATGAGCAGTTCTTC	CASSKATGLLVDEQFF
13	TRBV7-9	TRBJ2-2	-	TRBD1	TGTGCCAGCAGGGGACAGGGGGCCGGGGAGCTGTTTTTT	CASRGQGAGELFF
14	TRBV6-1	TRBJ1-5	-	TRBD1	TGTGCCAGCAGTGAAGCGGGGACAGTTCAGCCCCAGCATTTT	CASSEAGTVQPQHF
16	TRBV19	TRBJ2-7	-	-	TGTGCCAGGAACCGGGTCGCAGACGATAACCTCTACGAGCAGTACTTC	CARNRVADDNLYEQYF
15	TRBV27	TRBJ1-2	-	-	TGTGCCAGCAGTTTAGAGGGACAAATATCCTATGGCTACACCTTC	CASSLEGQISYGYTF
17	TRBV28	TRBJ2-5	-	TRBD2	TGTGCCAGCAGTCGCCCCCGGACTAGCGGGTCGGGTGGGACCCAGTACTTC	CASSRPRTSGSGGTQYF
13	TRBV19	TRBJ1-1	-	TRBD1	TGTGCCGTAGGACAGGGGGCAGGTACTGAAGCTTTCTTT	CAVGQGAGTEAFF
15	TRBV10-1	TRBJ2-7	-	-	TGCGCCAGCAGTGAGGGCAGTCATCCCGCCTACGAGCAGTACTTC	CASSEGSHPAYEQYF
14	TRBV2	TRBJ1-4	-	-	TGTGCCAGCAGCCCCCAGGGGACTAATGAAAAACTGTTTTTT	CASSPQGTNEKLFF
14	TRBV27	TRBJ1-5	once	-	TGTGCCAGCAGTTTACATGTTGGCAATCAGCCCCAGCATTTT	CASSLHVGNQPQHF
15	TRBV2	TRBJ1-3	-	-	TGTGCCAGCAGTGAAGGAGGGCTCTCTGGAAACACCATATATTTT	CASSEGGLSGNTIYF
15	TRBV15	TRBJ1-3	-	-	TGTGCCACCAGCCCTCCGGGGGAAGCTGGAAACACCATATATTTT	CATSPPGEAGNTIYF
15	TRBV5-1	TRBJ2-3	-	-	TGCGCCAGCAGCTTTACAGGGAGTGGTCCAGATACGCAGTATTTT	CASSFTGSGPDTQYF
15	TRBV5-1	TRBJ2-2	once	-	TGCGCCAGCAGCTTGTCACAGGGCGGCACCGGGGAGCTGTTTTTT	CASSLSQGGTGELFF
14	TRBV13	TRBJ1-2	-	-	TGTGCCAGCAGCTTAGATCAAACTAAAGATGGCTACACCTTC	CASSLDQTKDGYTF
15	TRBV10-2	TRBJ2-7	-	-	TGCGCCAGCAGTGAGCTCTTGGGCAGGCCCTACGAGCAGTACTTC	CASSELLGRPYEQYF
12	TRBV12-5	TRBJ2-1	-	-	TGTGCTAGTGGTTTCTCTAGCGATGAGCAGTTCTTC	CASGFSSDEQFF
16	TRBV11-2	TRBJ2-3	-	TRBD2	TGTGCCAGCAGCTTACTGGCTAGCGGAAGCACAGATACGCAGTATTTT	CASSLLASGSTDTQYF
12	TRBV18	TRBJ1-1	-	TRBD1	TGTGCCAGCTCCCGAGGACAGGATGAAGCTTTCTTT	CASSRGQDEAFF
12	TRBV7-9	TRBJ2-5	-	-	TGTGCCAGCAGGGCGGGGCAAGAGACCCAGTACTTC	CASRAGQETQYF
15	TRBV10-3	TRBJ2-7	-	TRBD1	TGTGCCATCAGTGATGGCTCCGACAGGGTCCACGAGCAGTACTTC	CAISDGSDRVHEQYF
17	TRBV7-9	TRBJ2-7	-	-	TGTGCCAGCAGCTTAGGATTCGGGTCCGGGGGAACCTACGAGCAGTACTTC	CASSLGFGSGGTYEQYF
13	TRBV7-3	TRBJ2-1	-	-	TGTGCCAGCAGCTCACTAGCCCCCAATGAGCAGTTCTTC	CASSSLAPNEQFF
15	TRBV4-2	TRBJ2-7	-	TRBD1	TGTGCCAGCAGCCAATGGGACAGTTCAAGCTACGAGCAGTACTTC	CASSQWDSSSYEQYF
14	TRBV30	TRBJ2-1	-	TRBD2	TGTGCCTGGAGTTCTCTAGCGGGGCACAATGAGCAGTTCTTC	CAWSSLAGHNEQFF
13	TRBV5-6	TRBJ2-7	few	-	TGTGCCAGCAGCAACGACAGATCGCACGAGCAGTACTTC	CASSNDRSHEQYF
18	TRBV5-6	TRBJ2-6	-	-	TGTGCCAGCTCCACGGACCGGGGTAGGCTCTCTGGGGCCAACGTCCTGACTTTC	CASSTDRGRLSGANVLTF
16	TRBV5-5	TRBJ2-3	-	TRBD2	TGTGCCAGCAGCTTGGGGACTAGCCTGCAAGCGGATACGCAGTATTTT	CASSLGTSLQADTQYF
15	TRBV30	TRBJ2-7	-	TRBD1	TGTGCCTGGAGTCCCGGGACAGGGGTTCTCCACGAGCAGTACTTC	CAWSPGTGVLHEQYF
14	TRBV5-4	TRBJ1-1	-	-	TGTGCCAGCAGCTCTGAGGGTCGGAACACTGAAGCTTTCTTT	CASSSEGRNTEAFF
18	TRBV4-2	TRBJ2-2	-	TRBD1	TGTGCCAGCAGCCAAGATGGCAGGGACAGGGTGAACACCGGGGAGCTGTTTTTT	CASSQDGRDRVNTGELFF
11	TRBV7-9	TRBJ2-7	few	-	TGTGCCAGCAGCTTAGGACTGGACATCCTCTTC	CASSLGLDILF
15	TRBV7-6	TRBJ2-2	-	-	TGTGCCAGCAGCTTAGAGCTAGAGAACACCGGGGAGCTGTTTTTT	CASSLELENTGELFF
15	TRBV6-5	TRBJ2-7	once	-	TGTGCCAGCAGTTTTGGAGGGCGGAGGACCGACGAGCAGTACTTC	CASSFGGRRTDEQYF
14	TRBV4-1	TRBJ1-2	-	-	TGCGCCAGCAGCCAAGATCGGGGGGCCGGGGGCTACACCTTC	CASSQDRGAGGYTF
16	TRBV7-9	TRBJ1-2	-	-	TGTGCCAGCAGCCTCGGGTCGGGGTCGACAGGCTATGGCTACACCTTC	CASSLGSGSTGYGYTF
13	TRBV4-1	TRBJ1-1	-	-	TGCGCCAGCAGCCCCCCGGGGGAGATTGAAGCTTTCTTT	CASSPPGEIEAFF
15	TRBV5-1	TRBJ2-1	-	-	TGCGCCAGCAGCTTTTTAGGGAGCTCCTACAATGAGCAGTTCTTC	CASSFLGSSYNEQFF
15	TRBV4-1	TRBJ2-1	-	TRBD2	TGCGCCAGCAGCCGTCCGGCGGGAGGATACAATGAGCAGTTCTTC	CASSRPAGGYNEQFF
14	TRBV5-4	TRBJ2-1	-	TRBD2	TGTGCCAGCAGCTCGGGACTAAGCCGCAATGAGCAGTTCTTC	CASSSGLSRNEQFF